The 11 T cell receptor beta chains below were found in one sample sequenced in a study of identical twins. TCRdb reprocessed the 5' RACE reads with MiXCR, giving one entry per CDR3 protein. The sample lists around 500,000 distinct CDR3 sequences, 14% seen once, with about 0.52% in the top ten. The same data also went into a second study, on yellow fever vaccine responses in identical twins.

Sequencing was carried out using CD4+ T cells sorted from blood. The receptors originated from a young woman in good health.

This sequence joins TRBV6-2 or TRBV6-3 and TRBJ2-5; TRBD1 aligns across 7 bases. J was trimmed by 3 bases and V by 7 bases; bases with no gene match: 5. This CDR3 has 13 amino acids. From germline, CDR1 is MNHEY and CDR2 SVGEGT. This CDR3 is CASTRQGEETQYF. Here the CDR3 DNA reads TGTGCCAGCACCCGACAGGGAGAAGAGACCCAGTACTTC.

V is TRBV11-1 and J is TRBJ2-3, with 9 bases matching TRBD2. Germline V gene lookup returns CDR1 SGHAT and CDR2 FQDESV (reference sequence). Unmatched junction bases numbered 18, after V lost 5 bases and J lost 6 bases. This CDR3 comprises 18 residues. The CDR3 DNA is TGTGCCAGCAGCCAAATGCCGACTAGCGGTAAGACGCCCGATACGCAGTATTTT. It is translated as CASSQMPTSGKTPDTQYF.

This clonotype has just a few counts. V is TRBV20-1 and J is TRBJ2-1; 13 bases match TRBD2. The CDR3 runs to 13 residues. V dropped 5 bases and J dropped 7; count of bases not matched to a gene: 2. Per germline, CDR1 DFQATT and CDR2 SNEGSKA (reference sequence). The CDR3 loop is CSAVLAGGNEQFF. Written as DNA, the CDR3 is TGCAGTGCTGTACTAGCGGGGGGGAATGAGCAGTTCTTC.

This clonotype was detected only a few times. The CDR3 region has the DNA TGTGCCAGCAGCCAAGTACAGCCAGGGACCGGGGAGCTGTTTTTT. Amino acids: CASSQVQPGTGELFF. The rearrangement uses TRBV14 and TRBJ2-2, with D tentatively TRBD1 (5 bases). CDR1 and CDR2 from the germline V gene are SGHDN and FVKESK. V lost 1 base and J lost 5, with 11 bases in between. The CDR3 totals 15 residues.

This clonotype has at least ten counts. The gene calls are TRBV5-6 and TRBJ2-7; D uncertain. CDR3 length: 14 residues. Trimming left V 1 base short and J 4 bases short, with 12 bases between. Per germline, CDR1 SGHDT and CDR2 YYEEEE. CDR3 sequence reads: CASSLIGNSYEQYF. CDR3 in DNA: TGTGCCAGCAGCTTGATTGGGAATTCGTACGAGCAGTACTTC.

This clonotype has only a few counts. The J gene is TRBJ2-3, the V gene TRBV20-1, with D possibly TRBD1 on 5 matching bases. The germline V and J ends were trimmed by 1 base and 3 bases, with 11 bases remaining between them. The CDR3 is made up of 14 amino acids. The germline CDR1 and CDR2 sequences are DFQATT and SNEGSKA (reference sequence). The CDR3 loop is CSARARTRTDTQYF. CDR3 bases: TGCAGTGCTAGAGCCAGGACACGTACAGATACGCAGTATTTT.

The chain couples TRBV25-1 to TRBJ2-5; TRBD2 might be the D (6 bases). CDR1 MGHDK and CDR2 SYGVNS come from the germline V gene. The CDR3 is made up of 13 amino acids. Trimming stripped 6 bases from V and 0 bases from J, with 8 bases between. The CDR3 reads CASRRDYQETQYF. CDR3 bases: TGTGCCAGCAGACGGGACTACCAAGAGACCCAGTACTTC. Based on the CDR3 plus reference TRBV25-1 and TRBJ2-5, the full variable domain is EADIYQTPRYLVIGTGKKITLECSQTMGHDKMYWYQQDPGMELHLIHYSYGVNSTEKGDLSSESTVSRIRTEHFPLTLESARPSHTSQYLCASRRDYQETQYFGPGTRLLVL.

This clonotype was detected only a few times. The CDR3 DNA reads as TGTGCCAGCAGCTTGCCGACAGGGTGGCACACCGGGGAGCTGTTTTTT. It specifies CASSLPTGWHTGELFF. The gene calls are TRBV7-2 and TRBJ2-2, with 7 bases aligning to TRBD1. The CDR3 covers 16 residues. The V and J ends lost 3 bases and 3 bases, in that order; junction bases with no gene match: 7. Germline V gives CDR1 SGHTA, CDR2 FQGNSA.

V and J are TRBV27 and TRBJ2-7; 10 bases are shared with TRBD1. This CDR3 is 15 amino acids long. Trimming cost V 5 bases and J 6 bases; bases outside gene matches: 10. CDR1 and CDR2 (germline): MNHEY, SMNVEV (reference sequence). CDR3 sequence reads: CASSTRQGARGEQYF. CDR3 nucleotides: TGTGCCAGCAGTACACGACAGGGGGCAAGAGGCGAGCAGTACTTC.

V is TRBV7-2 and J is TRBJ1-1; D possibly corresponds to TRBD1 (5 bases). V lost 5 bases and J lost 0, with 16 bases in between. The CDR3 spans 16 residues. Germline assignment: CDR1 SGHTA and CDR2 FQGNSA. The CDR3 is CASSPQIQGMNTEAFF. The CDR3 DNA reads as TGTGCCAGCAGCCCGCAGATTCAGGGAATGAACACTGAAGCTTTCTTT.

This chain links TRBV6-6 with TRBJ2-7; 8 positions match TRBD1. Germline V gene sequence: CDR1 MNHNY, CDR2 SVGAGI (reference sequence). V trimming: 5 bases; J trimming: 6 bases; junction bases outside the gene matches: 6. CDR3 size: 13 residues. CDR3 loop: CASSRQGKGEQYF. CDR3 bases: TGTGCCAGCAGTCGACAGGGGAAGGGCGAGCAGTACTTC.